This T cell receptor beta chain was sequenced during a study of shared clonotypes between healthy human individuals. Sequenced by immunoSEQ multiplex PCR; TCRdb stores in-frame clones only, minus some. Seen here are roughly 2.5 million clones, approximately 94% observed once, and the top ten hold around 0.14%. In its sample, this clone was seen once. The junction and the germline gene differ at one end; a read error may be behind it. This same CDR3 is encoded by further DNA sequences in the sample. The clonotype was recovered from a man between 18 and 35 years old in good health. The material sequenced was naive CD4+ T cells sorted from blood. Regarding subset: CD45RA+ positively selected.

This CDR3 is CASSEAGSTNGYTF. The CDR3 region has the DNA TGTGCTAGCAGTGAGGCAGGGTCGACGAATGGCTACACCTTC. This chain links TRBV2 with TRBJ1-2; D may be TRBD1 (5 bases). Germline V lookup: CDR1 SNHLY, CDR2 FYNNEI. The CDR3 runs 14 residues.